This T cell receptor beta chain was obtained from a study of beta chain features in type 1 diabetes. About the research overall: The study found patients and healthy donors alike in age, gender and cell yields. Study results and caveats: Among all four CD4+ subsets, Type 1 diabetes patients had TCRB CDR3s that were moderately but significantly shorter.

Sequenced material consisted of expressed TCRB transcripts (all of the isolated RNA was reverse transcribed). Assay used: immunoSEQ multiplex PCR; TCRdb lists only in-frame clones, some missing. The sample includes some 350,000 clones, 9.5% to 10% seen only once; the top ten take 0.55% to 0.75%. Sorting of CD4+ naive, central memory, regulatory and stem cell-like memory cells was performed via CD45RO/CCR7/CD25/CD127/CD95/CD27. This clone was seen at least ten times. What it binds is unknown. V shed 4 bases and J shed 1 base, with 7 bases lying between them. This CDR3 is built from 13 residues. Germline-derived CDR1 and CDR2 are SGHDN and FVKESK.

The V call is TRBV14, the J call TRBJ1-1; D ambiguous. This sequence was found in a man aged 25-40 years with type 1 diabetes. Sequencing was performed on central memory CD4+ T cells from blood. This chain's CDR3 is CASSPLTNTEAFF. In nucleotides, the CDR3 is TGTGCCAGCAGCCCTTTGACGAACACTGAAGCTTTCTTT. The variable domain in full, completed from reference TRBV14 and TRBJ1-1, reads EAGVTQFPSHSVIEKGQTVTLRCDPISGHDNLYWYRRVMGKEIKFLLHFVKESKQDESGMPNNRFLAERTGGTYSTLKVQPAELEDSGVYFCASSPLTNTEAFFGQGTRLTVV.